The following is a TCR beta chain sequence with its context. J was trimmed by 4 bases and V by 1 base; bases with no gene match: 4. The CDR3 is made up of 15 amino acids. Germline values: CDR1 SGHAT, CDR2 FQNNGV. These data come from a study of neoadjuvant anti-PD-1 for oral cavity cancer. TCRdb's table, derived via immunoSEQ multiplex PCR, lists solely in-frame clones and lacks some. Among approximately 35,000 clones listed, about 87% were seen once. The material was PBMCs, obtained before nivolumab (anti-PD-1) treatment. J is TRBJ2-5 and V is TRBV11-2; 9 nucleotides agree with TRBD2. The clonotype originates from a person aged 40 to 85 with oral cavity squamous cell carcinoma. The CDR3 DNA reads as TGTGCCAGCAGCTTAGCTCTAGCGGGGTTAGAGACCCAGTACTTC. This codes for CASSLALAGLETQYF.